This T cell receptor beta chain originates from a study of cytomegalovirus exposure and HLA in healthy donors. Broader study findings: Reports state that TCR beta sequences accurately predicted most subjects' HLA-A and HLA-B alleles. Sequencing likely generated an artifact that appeared as a cluster of highly shared sequence variants. In a later analysis, TCR beta V- and J-gene trimming showed a link to a missense DCLRE1C variant.

This clone was observed a few times. Antigen specificity is unknown. Trimming cost V 2 bases and J 8 bases; bases outside gene matches: 5. This CDR3 region has 14 residues. The germline gives CDR1 MGHDK, CDR2 SYGVNS. The PCR used 60 Vbeta and 13 Jbeta primers. Sequencing was performed with immunoSEQ multiplex PCR; in TCRdb, only in-frame clones are kept and a portion is missing. Counted here are 120,000 or so clones, roughly a tenth occurring once; the ten biggest clones make up under 6%. This TCR was recovered from a woman aged 18-29 years in good health and CMV-seropositive. The sample taken for sequencing was PBMCs. The chain recombines TRBV25-1 with TRBJ1-4; 7 nucleotides align to TRBD1. The CDR3 DNA is TGTGCCAGCAGTGAAATGACAGGGAGGGAAAAACTGTTTTTT. Its protein product is CASSEMTGREKLFF.